This T cell receptor beta chain was observed in a study of tumor-infiltrating lymphocytes in oesophageal squamous cell carcinoma. This CDR3 has 16 residues. Trimming cost V 4 bases and J 5 bases; bases outside gene matches: 12. CDR1 SGHRS and CDR2 YFSETQ come from the germline V gene. This clonotype was counted only a few times. From the PCR reads, TCRdb called clonotypes with MiXCR, one entry per CDR3 protein. The sample lists about 12,000 distinct CDR3 sequences, roughly 54% occurring once. The chain has TRBV5-1 and TRBJ1-2; 9 bases match TRBD1. The sequence was obtained from a female donor with esophageal squamous cell carcinoma. Material for sequencing was esophageal tumor tissue. The CDR3 reads CASSVGTGTVGYGYTF. The CDR3 DNA reads TGCGCCAGCAGCGTGGGGACAGGGACGGTGGGGTATGGCTACACCTTC. The full variable domain, its missing parts supplied by reference TRBV5-1 and TRBJ1-2, is KAGVTQTPRYLIKTRGQQVTLSCSPISGHRSVSWYQQTPGQGLQFLFEYFSETQRNKGNFPGRFSGRQFSNSRSEMNVSTLELGDSALYLCASSVGTGTVGYGYTFGSGTRLTVV.